This TCR beta chain originates from a study of Ad26.COV2.S vaccination and SARS-CoV-2 variants. Treatment specified: around 19 received Ad26.COV2.S at low or high dose, single or two shots; about five received placebo; per-sample allocation not given. Collection of samples fell on day 63 after the first vaccine or placebo injection. The CDR3 loop spans 15 amino acids. Germline V gene sequence: CDR1 MNHEY, CDR2 SVGEGT. The germline V and J ends were trimmed by 6 bases and 3 bases, with 17 bases remaining between them. Repertoires were generated with immunoSEQ multiplex PCR, while TCRdb's copy carries only in-frame clones and drops some. This table has fewer than 600,000 clones, 70% to 90% appearing once.

This chain connects TRBV6-2 or TRBV6-3 to TRBJ1-1; D remains ambiguous. The source is a person aged 18-65 years who received the Ad26.COV2.S COVID-19 vaccine or a placebo. The input for sequencing was peripheral blood, taken in a trial of Ad26.COV2.S vaccine versus placebo. The CDR3 nucleotides read TGTGCCAGCAGCTTTAGGGCCGGAAGGGACACTGAAGCTTTCTTT. As protein: CASSFRAGRDTEAFF.